This paragraph reports one T cell receptor beta chain. This specimen comes from a study of PD-L1 blockade in urothelial cancer. Assay: immunoSEQ multiplex PCR; the TCRdb copy retains only in-frame clones and omits some. This repertoire shows about 43,000 clones, around 84% found once; its top ten account for around 15%. The time point: pretreatment peripheral blood. Specimen: PBMCs, collected around atezolizumab (anti-PD-L1) treatment. The TCR comes from a man between 60 and 70 years old with urothelial cancer.

CDR3 nucleotide sequence: TGTGCCAGCAGTCAGGGGTTTGGGGCTTTCTTT. Its protein product is CASSQGFGAFF. The chain is built from TRBV14 and TRBJ1-1, with D maybe TRBD1 (6 bases). The germline V gene has CDR1 SGHDN and CDR2 FVKESK. Trimming removed 6 bases from V and 11 bases from J, with 13 bases in between. This CDR3 has 11 residues.